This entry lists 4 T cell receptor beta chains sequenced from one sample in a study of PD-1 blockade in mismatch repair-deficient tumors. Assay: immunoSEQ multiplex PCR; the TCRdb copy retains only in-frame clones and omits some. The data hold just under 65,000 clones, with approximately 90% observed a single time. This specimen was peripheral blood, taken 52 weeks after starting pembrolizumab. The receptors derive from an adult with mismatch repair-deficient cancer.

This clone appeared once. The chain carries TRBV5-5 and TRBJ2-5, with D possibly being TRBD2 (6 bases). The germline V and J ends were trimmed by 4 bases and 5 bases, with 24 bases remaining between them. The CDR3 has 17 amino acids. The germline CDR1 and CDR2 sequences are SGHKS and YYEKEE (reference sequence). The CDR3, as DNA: TGTGCCAGCAGCCCTGGGGCCGGGGGACCAAGCGGGGAGACCCAGTACTTC. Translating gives CASSPGAGGPSGETQYF.

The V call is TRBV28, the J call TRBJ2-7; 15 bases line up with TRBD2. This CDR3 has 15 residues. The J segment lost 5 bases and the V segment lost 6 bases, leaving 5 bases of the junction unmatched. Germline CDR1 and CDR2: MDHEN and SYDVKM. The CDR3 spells CASSFGTSGRNEQYF. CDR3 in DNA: TGTGCCAGCAGCTTCGGGACTAGCGGGAGGAACGAGCAGTACTTC.

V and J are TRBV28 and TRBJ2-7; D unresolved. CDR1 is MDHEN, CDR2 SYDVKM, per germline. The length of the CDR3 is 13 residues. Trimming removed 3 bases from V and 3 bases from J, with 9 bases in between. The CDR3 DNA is TGTGCCAGCAGTTTTGGGGTCATCTACGAGCAGTACTTC. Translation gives CASSFGVIYEQYF.

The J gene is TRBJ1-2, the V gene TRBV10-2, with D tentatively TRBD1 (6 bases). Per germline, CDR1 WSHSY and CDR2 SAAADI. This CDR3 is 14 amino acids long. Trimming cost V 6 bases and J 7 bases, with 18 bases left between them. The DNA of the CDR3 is TGCGCCAGCAGGGAAGGACAGAGCCTACTTGGCTACACCTTC. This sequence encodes CASREGQSLLGYTF.